This TCR beta chain was sequenced in a study of blood T cell repertoires in COVID-19. At the level of the study: Spain, Italy and the United States supplied samples that represented acute and convalescent COVID-19. In each case, the material was cDNA or gDNA derived from T cells, B-cell-depleted T cells, or PBMCs.

This CDR3 contains 12 residues. The V end was cut by 1 base, the J end by 4 bases, with 3 bases between. Germline lookup yields CDR1 LGHDT and CDR2 YNNKEL (reference sequence). In the authors' methods: Amplification with reference gene primers provided the estimates of nucleated cell counts. Sequencing used immunoSEQ multiplex PCR; TCRdb keeps in-frame clones, though not all of them. The V and J calls and clone size come from that table; D and trimming were worked out from the DNA. The sample lists about 200,000 clones; roughly 91% were seen once. The clonotype comes from a man aged 40-50 years with active or convalescent COVID-19. V and J are TRBV3-1 (or the pseudogene TRBV3-2) and TRBJ2-3; D gene uncertain. Sequenced sample: peripheral blood. The DNA for the CDR3 is TGTGCCAGCAGCCAAGGGCCAGATACGCAGTATTTT. Protein product: CASSQGPDTQYF.